Each of the 13 T cell receptor beta chains below was sequenced from the same sample in a study of blood T cell repertoires in COVID-19. The table came from immunoSEQ multiplex PCR; TCRdb's copy has only in-frame clones and leaves some out. This table holds a few hundred thousand clones, 87% found once. The sequencing sample was made of PBMCs or T cells enriched from blood (not recorded which). Every receptor here comes from a man younger than 45 in a cohort exposed to, infected with or recovered from COVID-19 (not recorded which).

The chain is built from TRBV4-1 and TRBJ1-3; D ambiguous. Germline CDR1 reads MGHRA; CDR2 reads YSYEKL. The CDR3 is made up of 20 amino acids. The V gene lost 2 bases and the J gene lost 4 bases, with 27 bases spanning the gap. The CDR3 coding sequence is TGCGCCAGCAGCCAATCGGGAGCGGGCCAACTTCCCTCGAGAGGAAACACCATATATTTT. This sequence encodes CASSQSGAGQLPSRGNTIYF.

The CDR3 DNA reads TGTGCCAGCTCATCGTTGGACAGGAGAACCGGGGAGCTGTTTTTT. It yields the protein CASSSLDRRTGELFF. The rearrangement links TRBV18 to TRBJ2-2; 7 positions match TRBD1. V gave up 5 bases and J gave up 5 bases; unmatched junction bases: 8. The CDR3 spans 15 residues. The germline V gene encodes CDR1 KGHSH and CDR2 LQKENI.

This clone showed up just once. The chain employs TRBV9 and TRBJ2-5, with 7 bases lining up with TRBD2. V dropped 4 bases and J dropped 3; count of bases not matched to a gene: 9. This CDR3 has 15 residues. CDR1 and CDR2 from the germline V gene are SGDLS and YYNGEE. Here the CDR3 DNA reads TGTGCCAGCAGCCCTCGCCTAGCGGAGGAAGAGACCCAGTACTTC. Encoded protein: CASSPRLAEEETQYF.

The chain employs TRBV7-2 and TRBJ2-3, with D unclear. This CDR3 region has 15 residues. V lost 2 bases, J lost 1 base, and 10 bases lay in between. CDR1 and CDR2 (germline): SGHTA, FQGNSA. The chain's CDR3 is CASSLSVSRTDTQYF. The CDR3 nucleotides read TGTGCCAGCAGCTTATCGGTGAGCCGCACAGATACGCAGTATTTT.

This clone was counted a single time. The sample contains more than one DNA sequence encoding this CDR3. The chain combines TRBV12-3 or TRBV12-4 with TRBJ2-5; the D gene is possibly TRBD2 (5 bases). The V and J ends lost 2 bases and 4 bases respectively, with 8 bases between them. CDR3 length: 13 amino acids. DNA for the CDR3: TGTGCCAGCAGTTTATCCGGGGTAGAGACCCAGTACTTC. It yields the protein CASSLSGVETQYF.

The chain couples TRBV7-6 to TRBJ2-5; D perhaps matches TRBD1 (5 bases). V lost 2 bases and J lost 5, with 9 bases in between. From germline, CDR1 is SGHVS and CDR2 FNYEAQ. The CDR3 sequence is 13 residues long. The CDR3 spells CASSLRQRETQYF. The DNA of the CDR3 is TGTGCCAGCAGCTTAAGACAGAGGGAGACCCAGTACTTC.

The V and J genes are TRBV5-6 and TRBJ2-7, with D perhaps TRBD1 (5 bases). The germline V gene encodes CDR1 SGHDT and CDR2 YYEEEE. The CDR3 has 14 amino acids. Trimming removed 4 bases from V and 0 bases from J, with 11 bases in between. CDR3 protein: CASSETTVSYEQYF. The CDR3, as DNA: TGTGCCAGCAGCGAAACGACAGTCTCCTACGAGCAGTACTTC.

The V call is TRBV2, the J call TRBJ2-1; the match to TRBD2 covers 10 bases. Germline-derived CDR1 and CDR2 are SNHLY and FYNNEI. The V and J ends lost 2 bases and 9 bases, in that order; junction bases with no gene match: 13. This CDR3 has 17 amino acids. This CDR3 is CASSELAGVRAVLEQFF. CDR3 DNA sequence: TGTGCCAGCAGTGAACTAGCGGGAGTACGCGCCGTGCTTGAGCAGTTCTTC.

The CDR3 DNA reads as TGCAGCGTTGCCCTCAGCGGGAGGGCCACCGGGGAGCTGTTTTTT. It codes for CSVALSGRATGELFF. The chain recombines TRBV29-1 with TRBJ2-2; 10 bases are a match to TRBD2. The CDR3 is 15 residues long. V lost 4 bases to trimming and J lost 4 bases; unmatched junction nucleotides: 6. CDR1 and CDR2 (germline): SQVTM, ANQGSEA.

This clone has a handful of counts. The chain links TRBV27 to TRBJ2-7, with D unresolved. CDR1 MNHEY and CDR2 SMNVEV come from the germline V gene (reference sequence). This CDR3 contains 16 residues. V was trimmed by 6 bases and J by 1 base, leaving 19 bases between them. In DNA, the CDR3 is TGTGCCAGCAGCCCCGAGGCCCATCACTTATCCTACGAGCAGTACTTC. Translation: CASSPEAHHLSYEQYF.

The chain links TRBV29-1 to TRBJ2-5; 15 bases match TRBD2. CDR1 is SQVTM and CDR2 is ANQGSEA in the germline V gene. The CDR3 spans 17 residues. V dropped 1 base and J dropped 4; count of bases not matched to a gene: 7. This CDR3 is CSVEGWTSGRAPETQYF. DNA of the CDR3: TGCAGCGTTGAAGGTTGGACTAGCGGGAGGGCCCCAGAGACCCAGTACTTC.

The chain has TRBV13 and TRBJ1-1; perhaps TRBD1 as D (5 bases). Germline lookup yields CDR1 PRHDT and CDR2 FYEKMQ (reference sequence). V lost 3 bases to trimming and J lost 3 bases, with 17 bases between them. The CDR3 is 16 amino acids. CDR3: CASSLRGGSEDTEAFF. CDR3 sequence (DNA): TGTGCCAGCAGCTTGCGGGGGGGGTCAGAGGACACTGAAGCTTTCTTT. Supplemented by reference TRBV13 and TRBJ1-1, the full variable domain reads AAGVIQSPRHLIKEKRETATLKCYPIPRHDTVYWYQQGPGQDPQFLISFYEKMQSDKGSIPDRFSAQQFSDYHSELNMSSLELGDSALYFCASSLRGGSEDTEAFFGQGTRLTVV.

The chain joins TRBV19 to TRBJ2-3; 10 bases agree with TRBD2. Trimming at V came to 5 bases and at J to 8 bases, leaving 10 bases not matched to a gene. Germline V gives CDR1 LNHDA, CDR2 SQIVND (reference sequence). The CDR3 consists of 15 residues. The CDR3 region has the DNA TGTGCCAGTAGTTCTAGCGGGAGAATCACCGGTACGCAGTATTTT. Protein: CASSSSGRITGTQYF.